Sequencing of this T cell receptor beta chain was carried out in a study of response to subunit inactivated influenza vaccine (dated by TCRdb to 2016 to 2019). About the investigation overall: Deep quantitative T cell receptor repertoire profiling was used in the study to track responses to a trivalent subunit inactivated influenza vaccine. Results and caveats for the whole study, not just this receptor: The authors suggested that each seasonal influenza vaccination may recruit only a limited number of new T cells.

Library construction relied on RT-PCR. Reads for this sample came from an Illumina HiSeq 2500. TCRdb reprocessed the public reads (quality trimming at Q25 with fastp, clone calling with MiXCR) and kept in-frame beta chains. Rows matching on CDR3 protein sequence are summarized as one entry with the most common DNA and genes. The sample table lists around 850,000 distinct CDR3 sequences, approximately 18% of them with a count of one. The top ten clonotypes cover 9.5% to 13% of the sample. Note on this clonotype: The clone's antigen remains unknown. Base qualities were left out, and no much larger clone turns up one base away.

The receptor was isolated from a man aged 45-65 years who received an inactivated influenza vaccine. Donor details come from another sample of the same person, matched by shared clones. Source: PBMCs from blood, taken 5 to 6 days after vaccination.

The CDR3 here reads CSARWDTEKLFF. The sequenced DNA is TGCAGTGCTCGTTGGGACACCGAAAAACTGTTTTTT. The chain couples TRBV20-1 to TRBJ1-4; perhaps TRBD1 is the D gene, with 6 bases matching. The junction carries 12 bases between V and J, which are trimmed by 5 bases and 8 bases respectively. From a lookup of the germline V gene (reference sequence), CDR1 and CDR2 are DFQATT and SNEGSKA. From the cysteine through the phenylalanine, the CDR3 covers 12 amino acids. Only the CDR3 portion is preserved as DNA: 36 bases, with reading frame beginning at the first base.